This T cell receptor beta chain was sequenced during a study of long-term antiretroviral therapy in people with HIV. Survey-level immunoSEQ v3.0 assays were run. Measured with immunoSEQ multiplex PCR; TCRdb has only the in-frame clones, and not every one. The sample comprises 25,000 to 30,000 clones, 85% to 95% of which are singletons, and 6.4% rests with the top ten. In regard to this clone: Its specificity is unknown.

General observations from the study: Someone took the blood between about 2003 and 2018, maybe while older ART regimens were in use.

This TCR was sampled from a woman in her forties with HIV. Here the sequenced sample was unsorted PBMCs, taken approximately 6.3 years after starting antiretroviral therapy.

CDR3 DNA: TGTGCTAGTTTAACGGAGGGAGATACGCAGTATTTT. It translates to CASLTEGDTQYF. The V gene is TRBV12-5, the J gene TRBJ2-3, with D maybe TRBD2 (6 bases). This CDR3 contains 12 residues. Trimming removed 8 bases from V and 5 bases from J, with 11 bases in between. The germline V gene has CDR1 LGHNT and CDR2 FRNRAP.